This T cell receptor (beta chain) is drawn from a study of blood T cell repertoires in COVID-19. The authors' processing: Researchers report that nucleated cell counts were estimated from reference gene primer amplification. Some clones are missing from TCRdb's copy, which holds only in-frame ones; the method was immunoSEQ multiplex PCR. V, J and clone size derive from that table, while D and trimming were established from the DNA sequence. The top ten clones hold around 4% of a sample with some 73,000 clones, 65% to 85% of them seen once. This CDR3 region has 16 residues. Germline CDR1 SGHTA, CDR2 FQGTGA. The trim removed 0 bases at V and 6 bases at J, leaving 5 bases unmatched.

This clonotype was sampled from a woman in her fifties or sixties with acute or convalescent COVID-19. The sample taken for sequencing was peripheral blood. The chain has TRBV7-3 and TRBJ2-1, with TRBD2 identical over 10 bases. CDR3 protein: CASSLTFPSGGNEQFF. As DNA, the CDR3 is TGTGCCAGCAGCTTAACGTTCCCTAGCGGGGGCAATGAGCAGTTCTTC. Full variable domain (missing parts from reference TRBV7-3 and TRBJ2-1): GAGVSQTPSNKVTEKGKYVELRCDPISGHTALYWYRQSLGQGPEFLIYFQGTGAADDSGLPNDRFFAVRPEGSVSTLKIQRTERGDSAVYLCASSLTFPSGGNEQFFGPGTRLTVL.